This paragraph covers one T cell receptor beta chain sequence. What it recognizes is unknown. Germline V gene sequence: CDR1 SGDLS, CDR2 YYNGEE. The CDR3 totals 17 residues. Trimming took 3 bases from V and 4 from J, leaving 20 bases between them. The data derive from a study of cytomegalovirus exposure and HLA in healthy donors. General observations from the study: The study reported that TCR beta sequences accurately predicted HLA-A and HLA-B alleles in most subjects.

PCR primers comprised 60 Vbeta and 13 Jbeta primers. TCRdb's table, derived via immunoSEQ multiplex PCR, lists solely in-frame clones and lacks some. The repertoire holds about 200,000 clones, with approximately 11% as singletons. Sequenced input: PBMCs. This chain connects TRBV9 to TRBJ1-3; D is perhaps TRBD1 (6 bases). The source of this sequence is a man aged 45-60 years in good health and CMV-seropositive. In DNA, the CDR3 is TGTGCCAGCAGCGCCTCCATACAGGGAAGGTCGGGAAACACCATATATTTT. Protein product: CASSASIQGRSGNTIYF.